This T cell receptor (beta chain) stems from a study of T-cell memory formation after mild COVID-19. Turning to the study itself: TCR clusters mostly belonged to single donors.

Employing constant-segment primers, 5'RACE generated TCR alpha and TCR beta cDNA libraries bearing sample barcodes and UMIs. Each CDR3 protein is one row after TCRdb ran MiXCR on the 5' RACE reads. This sample has 450,000 to 650,000 distinct CDR3 sequences; roughly 21% occur once, and the top ten carry 7% to 9%. This clonotype was counted a few times. V was pared by 2 bases and J by 2 bases, with 6 bases of the junction left unmatched. Germline CDR1 reads MDHEN; CDR2 reads SYDVKM. There are 16 residues in the CDR3. The clonotype comes from an adult woman who had mild COVID-19 (a few samples of this study predate the infection). Cell type and time point are not known. Source material: PBMCs or a T cell subset sorted from them (not recorded which). The gene calls are TRBV28 and TRBJ2-7; TRBD2 aligns across 10 bases. CDR3 in DNA: TGTGCCAGCAGTTTAAGGGGACTAGCGTCTACCTACGAGCAGTACTTC. This codes for CASSLRGLASTYEQYF.